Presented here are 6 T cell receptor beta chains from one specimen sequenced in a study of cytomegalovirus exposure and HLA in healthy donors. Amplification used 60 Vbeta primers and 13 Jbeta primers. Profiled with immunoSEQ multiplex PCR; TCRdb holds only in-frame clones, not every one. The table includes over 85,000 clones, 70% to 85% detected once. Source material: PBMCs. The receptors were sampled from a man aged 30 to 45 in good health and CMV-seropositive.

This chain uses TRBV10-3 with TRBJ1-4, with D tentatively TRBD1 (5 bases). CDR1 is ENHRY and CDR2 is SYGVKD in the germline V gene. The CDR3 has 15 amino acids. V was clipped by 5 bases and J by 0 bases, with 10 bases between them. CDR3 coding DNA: TGTGCCATCAGTAACACAGGAGCAACTAATGAAAAACTGTTTTTT. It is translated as CAISNTGATNEKLFF.

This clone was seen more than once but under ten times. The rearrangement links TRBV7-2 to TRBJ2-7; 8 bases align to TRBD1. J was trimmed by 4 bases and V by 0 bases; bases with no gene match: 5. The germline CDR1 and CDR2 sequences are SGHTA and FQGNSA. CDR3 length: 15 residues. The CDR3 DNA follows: TGTGCCAGCAGCTTAGCGCTGGACAGGGAATACGAGCAGTACTTC. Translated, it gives CASSLALDREYEQYF.

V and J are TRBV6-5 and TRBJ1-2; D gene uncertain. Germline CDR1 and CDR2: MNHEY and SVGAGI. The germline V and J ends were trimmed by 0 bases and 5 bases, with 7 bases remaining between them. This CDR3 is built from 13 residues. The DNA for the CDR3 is TGTGCCAGCAGTTACTCGAGGGAGTATGGCTACACCTTC. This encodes CASSYSREYGYTF.

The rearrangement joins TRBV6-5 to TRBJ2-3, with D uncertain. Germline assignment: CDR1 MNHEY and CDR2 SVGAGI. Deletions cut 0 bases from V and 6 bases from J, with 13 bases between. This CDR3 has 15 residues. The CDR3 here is CASSYSRPAGDTQYF. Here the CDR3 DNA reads TGTGCCAGCAGTTACTCAAGACCAGCCGGGGATACGCAGTATTTT.

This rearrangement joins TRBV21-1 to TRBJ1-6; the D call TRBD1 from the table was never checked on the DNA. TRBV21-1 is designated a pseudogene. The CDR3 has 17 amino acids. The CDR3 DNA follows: TGTGCCAGCAGCACAGAAGCGGGACAGGTGTCAAATTCACCCCTCCACTTT. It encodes CASSTEAGQVSNSPLHF.

The chain's CDR3 is CASSGQGPNQPQHF. The DNA for the CDR3 is TGTGCCAGCAGTGGACAGGGGCCCAATCAGCCCCAGCATTTT. The genes are TRBV6-1 and TRBJ1-5; 8 bases fit TRBD1. CDR3 length equals 14 residues. V dropped 4 bases and J dropped 3; count of bases not matched to a gene: 2. CDR1 is MNHNS and CDR2 is SASEGT in the germline V gene.